A selection of T cell receptor beta chains follows, all from one sample in a study of shared clonotypes between healthy human individuals. Data came from immunoSEQ multiplex PCR; TCRdb stores just in-frame clones and leaves some out. The sample has about 2.1 million clones; under 95% are singletons. What was sequenced was naive CD8+ T cells from PBMCs. Source of these receptors: a man aged 18 to 30 in good health. Some clones in this sample may be carry-over from other donors' samples. Both conserved end residues are part of each CDR3. Fields, in order: J gene, V gene, CDR3 protein.

j_call: TRBJ1-2
v_call: TRBV6-1
cdr3_aa: CASSEATGSTIYGYTF

j_call: TRBJ2-7
v_call: TRBV2
cdr3_aa: CASASITTRYSRYEQYF

j_call: TRBJ1-2
v_call: TRBV28
cdr3_aa: CASSKRGGDLNYGYTF

j_call: TRBJ2-7
v_call: TRBV19
cdr3_aa: CASSLTSGIPYEQYF

j_call: TRBJ2-1
v_call: TRBV7-9
cdr3_aa: CASSLAENEQFF

j_call: TRBJ2-3
v_call: TRBV30
cdr3_aa: CAWGAGGPPDTQYF

j_call: TRBJ2-5
v_call: TRBV27
cdr3_aa: CASSPQLAGRGETQYF

j_call: TRBJ1-5
v_call: TRBV19
cdr3_aa: CASSPATGINQPQHF

j_call: TRBJ1-2
v_call: TRBV28
cdr3_aa: CASSDIYKNRGVESNNYGYTF

j_call: TRBJ2-2
v_call: TRBV28
cdr3_aa: CASSLPRNTGELFF

j_call: TRBJ1-2
v_call: TRBV27
cdr3_aa: CASSSYVRGPKNYGYTF

j_call: TRBJ2-1
v_call: TRBV4-1
cdr3_aa: CASSHLTGPRKGNEQFF

j_call: TRBJ2-5
v_call: TRBV7-9
cdr3_aa: CASSSGSQETQYF

j_call: TRBJ2-3
v_call: TRBV6-1
cdr3_aa: CATSVTSARTDTQYF

j_call: TRBJ1-1
v_call: TRBV6-5
cdr3_aa: CASGVEAFF

j_call: TRBJ2-7
v_call: TRBV7-9
cdr3_aa: CASSLVGRAYEQYF

j_call: TRBJ1-1
v_call: TRBV4-1
cdr3_aa: CASSPSGEGAKEGVHTEAFF

j_call: TRBJ2-1
v_call: TRBV7-8
cdr3_aa: CASSLVANEQFF

j_call: TRBJ2-7
v_call: TRBV25-1
cdr3_aa: CASRGVGPHSYEQYF

j_call: TRBJ2-7
v_call: TRBV6-5
cdr3_aa: CASSYSTGESSYEQYF

j_call: TRBJ2-1
v_call: TRBV10-3
cdr3_aa: CAISMGLAGVLPYNEQFF

j_call: TRBJ1-4
v_call: TRBV7-9
cdr3_aa: CASSLADRGSEKLFF

j_call: TRBJ1-3
v_call: TRBV9
cdr3_aa: CASSVSKQGFGGNTIYF